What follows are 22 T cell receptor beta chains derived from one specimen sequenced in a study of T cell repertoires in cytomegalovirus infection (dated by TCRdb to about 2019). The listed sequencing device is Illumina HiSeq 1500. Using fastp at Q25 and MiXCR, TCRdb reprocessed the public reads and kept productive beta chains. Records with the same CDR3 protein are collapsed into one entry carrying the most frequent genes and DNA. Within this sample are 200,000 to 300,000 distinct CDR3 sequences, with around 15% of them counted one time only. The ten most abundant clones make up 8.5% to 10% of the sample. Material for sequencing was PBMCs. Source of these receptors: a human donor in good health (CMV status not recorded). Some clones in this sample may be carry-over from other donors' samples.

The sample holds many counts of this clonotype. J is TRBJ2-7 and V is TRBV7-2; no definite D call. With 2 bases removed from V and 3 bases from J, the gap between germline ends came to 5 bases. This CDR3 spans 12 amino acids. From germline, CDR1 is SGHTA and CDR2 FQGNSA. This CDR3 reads CASSLSNYEQYF. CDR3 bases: TGTGCCAGCAGCTTATCCAACTACGAGCAGTACTTC.

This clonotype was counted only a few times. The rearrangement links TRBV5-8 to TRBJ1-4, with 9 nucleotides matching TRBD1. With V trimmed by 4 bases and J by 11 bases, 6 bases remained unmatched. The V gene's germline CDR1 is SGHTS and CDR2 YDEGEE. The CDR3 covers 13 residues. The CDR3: CASSQRQGGKLFF. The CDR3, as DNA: TGTGCCAGCAGCCAACGACAGGGGGGGAAACTGTTTTTT. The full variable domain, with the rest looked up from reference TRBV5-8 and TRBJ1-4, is EAGVTQSPTHLIKTRGQQATLRCSPISGHTSVYWYQQALGLGLQFLLWYDEGEERNRGNFPPRFSGRQFPNYSSELNVNALELEDSALYLCASSQRQGGKLFFGSGTQLSVL.

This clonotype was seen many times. The CDR3 DNA sequence: TGCAGCGTTGAAGGCCCGAAAGGGGAGCTGTTTTTT. Translating gives CSVEGPKGELFF. The chain couples TRBV29-1 to TRBJ2-2; no firm D call. CDR3 length equals 12 residues. The germline V gene has CDR1 SQVTM and CDR2 ANQGSEA. Trimming took off 1 base at V and 8 bases at J, with 8 bases between the two ends.

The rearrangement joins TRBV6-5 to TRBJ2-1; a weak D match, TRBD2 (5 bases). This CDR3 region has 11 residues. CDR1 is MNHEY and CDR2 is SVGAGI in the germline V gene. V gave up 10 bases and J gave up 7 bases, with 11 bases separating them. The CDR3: CATMRANEQFF. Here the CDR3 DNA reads TGTGCCACCATGAGGGCAAATGAGCAGTTCTTC.

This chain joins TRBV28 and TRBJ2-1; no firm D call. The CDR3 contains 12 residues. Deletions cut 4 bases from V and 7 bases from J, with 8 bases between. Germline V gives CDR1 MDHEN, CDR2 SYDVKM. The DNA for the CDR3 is TGTGCCAGCAGTTCAGCACGGAATGAGCAGTTCTTC. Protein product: CASSSARNEQFF.

CDR3 residues: CASSIGAGVGHEQFF. The CDR3 DNA follows: TGTGCCAGTAGTATCGGAGCGGGAGTCGGGCATGAGCAGTTCTTC. The chain uses TRBV19 and TRBJ2-1, with 8 bases aligning to TRBD2. Germline lookup yields CDR1 LNHDA and CDR2 SQIVND (reference sequence). CDR3 length: 15 residues. Losses at the gene ends were 3 bases for V and 8 bases for J; bases not matched to a gene: 9. The full variable domain, in which reference TRBV19 and TRBJ2-1 provide the parts outside the CDR3, is DGGITQSPKYLFRKEGQNVTLSCEQNLNHDAMYWYRQDPGQGLRLIYYSQIVNDFQKGDIAEGYSVSREKKESFPLTVTSAQKNPTAFYLCASSIGAGVGHEQFFGPGTRLTVL.

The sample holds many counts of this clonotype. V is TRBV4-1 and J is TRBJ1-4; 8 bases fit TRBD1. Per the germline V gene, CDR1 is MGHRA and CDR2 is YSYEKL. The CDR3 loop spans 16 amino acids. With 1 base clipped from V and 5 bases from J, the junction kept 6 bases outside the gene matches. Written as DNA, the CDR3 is TGCGCCAGCAGCCAAGGCTCCGGGACAGGCAATGAAAAACTGTTTTTT. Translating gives CASSQGSGTGNEKLFF.

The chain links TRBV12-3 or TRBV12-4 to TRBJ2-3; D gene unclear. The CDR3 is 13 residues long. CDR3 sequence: CAIRRQTTDTQYF. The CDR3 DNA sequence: TGTGCTATCCGGAGACAAACTACAGATACGCAGTATTTT.

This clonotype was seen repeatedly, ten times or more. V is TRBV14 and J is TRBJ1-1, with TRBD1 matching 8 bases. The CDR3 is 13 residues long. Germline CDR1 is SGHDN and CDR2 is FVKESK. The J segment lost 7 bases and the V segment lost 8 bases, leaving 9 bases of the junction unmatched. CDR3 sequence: CASGNTGGHEAFF. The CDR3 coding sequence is TGTGCCAGCGGAAATACAGGGGGGCATGAAGCTTTCTTT.

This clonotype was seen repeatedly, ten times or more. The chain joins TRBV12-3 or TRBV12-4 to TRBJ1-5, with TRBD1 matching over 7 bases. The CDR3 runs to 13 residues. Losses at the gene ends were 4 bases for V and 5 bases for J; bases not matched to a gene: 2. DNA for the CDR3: TGTGCCAGCAGTTATACAGGGGATCAGCCCCAGCATTTT. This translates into CASSYTGDQPQHF.

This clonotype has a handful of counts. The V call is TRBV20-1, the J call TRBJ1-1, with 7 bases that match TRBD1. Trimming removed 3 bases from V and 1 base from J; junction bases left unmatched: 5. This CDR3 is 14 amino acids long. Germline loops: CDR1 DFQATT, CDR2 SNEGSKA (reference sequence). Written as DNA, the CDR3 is TGCAGTGCTAGGTCGACAGGGCAGAACACTGAAGCTTTCTTT. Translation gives CSARSTGQNTEAFF.

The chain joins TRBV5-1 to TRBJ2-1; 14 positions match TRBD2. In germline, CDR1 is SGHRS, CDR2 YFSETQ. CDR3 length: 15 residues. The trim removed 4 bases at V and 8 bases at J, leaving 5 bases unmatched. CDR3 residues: CASSPGLAGVDEQFF. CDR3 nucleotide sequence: TGCGCCAGCAGCCCGGGACTAGCGGGGGTGGATGAGCAGTTCTTC.

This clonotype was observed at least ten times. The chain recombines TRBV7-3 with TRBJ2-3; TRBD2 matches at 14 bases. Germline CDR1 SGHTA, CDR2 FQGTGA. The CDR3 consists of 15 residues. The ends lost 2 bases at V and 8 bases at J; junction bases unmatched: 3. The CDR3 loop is CASSLSGTSGSTQYF. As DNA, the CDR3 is TGTGCCAGCAGCTTATCCGGGACTAGCGGGAGTACGCAGTATTTT. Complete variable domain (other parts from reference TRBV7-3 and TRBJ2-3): GAGVSQTPSNKVTEKGKYVELRCDPISGHTALYWYRQSLGQGPEFLIYFQGTGAADDSGLPNDRFFAVRPEGSVSTLKIQRTERGDSAVYLCASSLSGTSGSTQYFGPGTRLTVL.

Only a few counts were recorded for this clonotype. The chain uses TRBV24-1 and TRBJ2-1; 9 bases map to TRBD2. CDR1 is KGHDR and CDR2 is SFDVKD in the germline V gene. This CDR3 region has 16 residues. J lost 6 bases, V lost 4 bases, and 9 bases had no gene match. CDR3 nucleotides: TGTGCCACCAGTGACTCTAGCGGGGTCGAATTCAATGAGCAGTTCTTC. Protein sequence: CATSDSSGVEFNEQFF.

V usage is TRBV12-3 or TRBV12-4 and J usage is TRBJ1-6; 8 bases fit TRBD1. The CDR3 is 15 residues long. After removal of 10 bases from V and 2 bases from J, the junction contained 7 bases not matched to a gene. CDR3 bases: TGTGCCACCCGAAGGGACAGGACCTATAATTCACCCCTCCACTTT. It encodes CATRRDRTYNSPLHF.

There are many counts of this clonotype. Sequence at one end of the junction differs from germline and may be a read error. The chain's CDR3 is CASRLDTSGRADTQYF. The CDR3, as DNA: TGTGCCAGCAGATTAGATACGAGCGGGAGAGCAGATACGCAGTATTTT. This sequence joins TRBV7-2 and TRBJ2-3; TRBD2 matches at 8 bases. The germline V gene encodes CDR1 SGHTA and CDR2 FQGNSA. CDR3 length: 16 residues.

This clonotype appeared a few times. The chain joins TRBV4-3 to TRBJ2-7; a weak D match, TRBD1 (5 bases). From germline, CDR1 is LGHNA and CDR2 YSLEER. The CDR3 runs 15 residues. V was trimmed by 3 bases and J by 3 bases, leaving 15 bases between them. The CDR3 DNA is TGCGCCAGCAGCCAGGACGTCGGACATTACTACGAGCAGTACTTC. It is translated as CASSQDVGHYYEQYF.

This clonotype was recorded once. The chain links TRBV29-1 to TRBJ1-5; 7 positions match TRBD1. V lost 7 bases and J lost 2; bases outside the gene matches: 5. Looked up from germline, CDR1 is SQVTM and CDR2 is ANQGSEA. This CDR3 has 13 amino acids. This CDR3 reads CSARQGGNQPQHF. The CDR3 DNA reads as TGCAGCGCCCGTCAGGGGGGCAATCAGCCCCAGCATTTT.

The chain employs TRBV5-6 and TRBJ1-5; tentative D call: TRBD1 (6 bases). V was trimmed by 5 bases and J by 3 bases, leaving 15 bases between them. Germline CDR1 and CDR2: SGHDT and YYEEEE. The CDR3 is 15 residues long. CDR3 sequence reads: CASSNWGQINQPQHF. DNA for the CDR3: TGTGCCAGCAGTAATTGGGGGCAGATCAATCAGCCCCAGCATTTT.

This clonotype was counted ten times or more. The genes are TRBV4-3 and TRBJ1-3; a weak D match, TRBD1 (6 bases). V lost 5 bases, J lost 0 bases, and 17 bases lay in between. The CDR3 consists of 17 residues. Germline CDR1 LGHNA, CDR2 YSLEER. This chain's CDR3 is CASSLHPGAGSGNTIYF. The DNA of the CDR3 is TGCGCCAGCAGCTTGCATCCGGGGGCAGGCTCTGGAAACACCATATATTTT.

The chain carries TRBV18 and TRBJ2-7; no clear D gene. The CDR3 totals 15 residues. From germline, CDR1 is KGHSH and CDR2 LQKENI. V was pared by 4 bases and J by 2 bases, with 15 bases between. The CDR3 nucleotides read TGTGCCAGCTCACTTTTAGAAAGTCTCACCTACGAGCAGTACTTC. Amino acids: CASSLLESLTYEQYF.

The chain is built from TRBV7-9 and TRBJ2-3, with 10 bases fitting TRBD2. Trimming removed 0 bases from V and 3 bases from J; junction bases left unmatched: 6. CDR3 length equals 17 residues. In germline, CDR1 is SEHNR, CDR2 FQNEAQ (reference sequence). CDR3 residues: CASSLAQGSGGTDTQYF. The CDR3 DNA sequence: TGTGCCAGCAGCTTAGCGCAGGGTAGCGGGGGGACAGATACGCAGTATTTT.